This paragraph covers one T cell receptor (beta chain) sequence. Its specificity is unknown. Germline CDR1 and CDR2: KGHDR and SFDVKD. The CDR3 length is 12 residues. Trimming cost V 7 bases and J 5 bases; bases outside gene matches: 2. This sample stems from a study of CD8 T cells in ankylosing spondylitis. Making use of molecular barcodes, quantitative 5'-RACE generated TCR beta libraries. TCRdb re-called the 5' RACE reads with MiXCR, one entry per CDR3 protein. The repertoire holds about 140,000 distinct CDR3 sequences, with roughly 8.3% as singletons. The study's findings and limits: Certain motif variants had earlier appeared in reactive arthritis synovial fluid and blood.

The gene calls are TRBV24-1 and TRBJ2-7; TRBD1 matches 9 bases. This sequence originates from a male donor with ankylosing spondylitis. Sequencing was performed on synovial fluid, either unsorted or a sorted T cell fraction (not recorded which). This CDR3 reads CATRGQGDEQYF. As DNA, the CDR3 is TGTGCCACCAGGGGACAGGGTGACGAGCAGTACTTC.